This T cell receptor beta chain was profiled in a study of PD-1 blockade in mismatch repair-deficient tumors. Study results and limitations: Tumor-resident clones, often absent from pretreatment blood, expanded after pembrolizumab and then contracted.

TCR sequencing covered a few patients who responded to pembrolizumab. TCRdb keeps only in-frame clones here, not all; method: immunoSEQ multiplex PCR. This sample has some 100,000 clones, with 82% found just once. Points on this clone: The antigen remains unidentified.

Trimming removed 3 bases at V and 6 bases at J, with 23 bases between. This CDR3 has 18 residues. Germline CDR1 is SGHAT and CDR2 is FQNNGV. This rearrangement joins TRBV11-2 to TRBJ1-4; D is perhaps TRBD1 (6 bases). The sequence was obtained from an adult with mismatch repair-deficient cancer. The sample in question was peripheral blood, obtained about 36 weeks after starting pembrolizumab. This CDR3 is CASSLDTSRRGAYEKLFF. The CDR3 DNA follows: TGTGCCAGCAGCTTGGATACCAGTCGCAGGGGCGCTTATGAAAAACTGTTTTTT.